This is a list of T cell receptor beta chains from one sample in a study of blood T cells in healthy people across ages. TCRdb processed the 5' RACE reads anew with MiXCR; each CDR3 protein has one entry. The top ten hold approximately 2% of the sample, which has about 1.8 million distinct CDR3 sequences, about 50% seen once. The sequenced sample consisted of blood. All receptors derive from a woman aged 40 to 50 in good health. Both conserved end residues are part of each CDR3.

V gene	J gene	CDR3 protein
TRBV6-5	TRBJ2-7	CASSYLAGSTSYGQYF
TRBV11-1	TRBJ2-3	CASSPSRSGVGTQYF
TRBV7-3	TRBJ2-1	CASSSRGGGSGGNEQFF
TRBV28	TRBJ2-7	CASSLWDKNEQYF
TRBV12-3/TRBV12-4	TRBJ2-5	CASSSKGGWYQETQYF
TRBV27	TRBJ1-2	CASSLLAGNYGYTF
TRBV7-9	TRBJ2-3	CASRPDLAGGTDTQYF
TRBV4-1	TRBJ2-5	CASSQEGLVSQKTQYF
TRBV20-1	TRBJ2-7	CSAPWESSDEQYF
TRBV7-6	TRBJ2-7	CASSLLEAGGYEQYF
TRBV12-3/TRBV12-4	TRBJ2-5	CASSNRAQETQYF
TRBV5-1	TRBJ1-1	CASSSVTGMTEAFF
TRBV14	TRBJ2-3	CASSQVAGALYGTQYF
TRBV13	TRBJ2-7	CASSSRGVADEQYF
TRBV14	TRBJ1-6	CASSQASRTGELSPLHF
TRBV6-5	TRBJ2-1	CASRTGTEFGEQFF
TRBV28	TRBJ2-1	CASRAAPSGYREQFF
TRBV7-2	TRBJ2-7	CASNLGFPSGTYEQYF
TRBV6-5	TRBJ2-3	CASSSPGRGLDTQYF
TRBV3-1	TRBJ1-6	CASSPMLVGSYNSPLHF
TRBV28	TRBJ2-7	CASSPTPSYEQYF
TRBV4-1	TRBJ2-5	CASSQSWGGGPQETQYF
TRBV20-1	TRBJ1-1	CSARLGVGGVAEAFF
TRBV21-1	TRBJ1-1	CASRERGDTEAFF
TRBV2	TRBJ2-6	CASSVLISGANVLTF
TRBV27	TRBJ1-1	CASSLYSGTEAFF
TRBV4-1	TRBJ1-4	CASSQDQAGTGINEKLFF
TRBV12-3/TRBV12-4	-	CSSSLEGREQYF